The present T cell receptor (beta chain) was sequenced within a study of PD-1 blockade in mismatch repair-deficient tumors. Broader study findings: Tumor-resident clones, often absent from pretreatment blood, expanded after pembrolizumab and then contracted.

Points on this clone: Its antigen remains unidentified.

The repertoire was sequenced with immunoSEQ multiplex PCR; TCRdb's copy has only in-frame clones and lacks some. The sample consists of 45,000 to 60,000 clones, more than 75% of them appearing once. The CDR3 extends over 13 amino acids. Germline V CDR1 and CDR2: MNHEY, SMNVEV (reference sequence). The V end was cut by 10 bases, the J end by 7 bases, with 17 bases between. The sequenced sample was peripheral blood, obtained 4 weeks after starting pembrolizumab. This receptor was identified in an adult with mismatch repair-deficient cancer. V is TRBV27 and J is TRBJ2-1; no reliable D call. The CDR3 here is CATRPRSLNEQFF. The DNA of the CDR3 is TGTGCCACGCGGCCTAGATCCTTGAATGAGCAGTTCTTC.